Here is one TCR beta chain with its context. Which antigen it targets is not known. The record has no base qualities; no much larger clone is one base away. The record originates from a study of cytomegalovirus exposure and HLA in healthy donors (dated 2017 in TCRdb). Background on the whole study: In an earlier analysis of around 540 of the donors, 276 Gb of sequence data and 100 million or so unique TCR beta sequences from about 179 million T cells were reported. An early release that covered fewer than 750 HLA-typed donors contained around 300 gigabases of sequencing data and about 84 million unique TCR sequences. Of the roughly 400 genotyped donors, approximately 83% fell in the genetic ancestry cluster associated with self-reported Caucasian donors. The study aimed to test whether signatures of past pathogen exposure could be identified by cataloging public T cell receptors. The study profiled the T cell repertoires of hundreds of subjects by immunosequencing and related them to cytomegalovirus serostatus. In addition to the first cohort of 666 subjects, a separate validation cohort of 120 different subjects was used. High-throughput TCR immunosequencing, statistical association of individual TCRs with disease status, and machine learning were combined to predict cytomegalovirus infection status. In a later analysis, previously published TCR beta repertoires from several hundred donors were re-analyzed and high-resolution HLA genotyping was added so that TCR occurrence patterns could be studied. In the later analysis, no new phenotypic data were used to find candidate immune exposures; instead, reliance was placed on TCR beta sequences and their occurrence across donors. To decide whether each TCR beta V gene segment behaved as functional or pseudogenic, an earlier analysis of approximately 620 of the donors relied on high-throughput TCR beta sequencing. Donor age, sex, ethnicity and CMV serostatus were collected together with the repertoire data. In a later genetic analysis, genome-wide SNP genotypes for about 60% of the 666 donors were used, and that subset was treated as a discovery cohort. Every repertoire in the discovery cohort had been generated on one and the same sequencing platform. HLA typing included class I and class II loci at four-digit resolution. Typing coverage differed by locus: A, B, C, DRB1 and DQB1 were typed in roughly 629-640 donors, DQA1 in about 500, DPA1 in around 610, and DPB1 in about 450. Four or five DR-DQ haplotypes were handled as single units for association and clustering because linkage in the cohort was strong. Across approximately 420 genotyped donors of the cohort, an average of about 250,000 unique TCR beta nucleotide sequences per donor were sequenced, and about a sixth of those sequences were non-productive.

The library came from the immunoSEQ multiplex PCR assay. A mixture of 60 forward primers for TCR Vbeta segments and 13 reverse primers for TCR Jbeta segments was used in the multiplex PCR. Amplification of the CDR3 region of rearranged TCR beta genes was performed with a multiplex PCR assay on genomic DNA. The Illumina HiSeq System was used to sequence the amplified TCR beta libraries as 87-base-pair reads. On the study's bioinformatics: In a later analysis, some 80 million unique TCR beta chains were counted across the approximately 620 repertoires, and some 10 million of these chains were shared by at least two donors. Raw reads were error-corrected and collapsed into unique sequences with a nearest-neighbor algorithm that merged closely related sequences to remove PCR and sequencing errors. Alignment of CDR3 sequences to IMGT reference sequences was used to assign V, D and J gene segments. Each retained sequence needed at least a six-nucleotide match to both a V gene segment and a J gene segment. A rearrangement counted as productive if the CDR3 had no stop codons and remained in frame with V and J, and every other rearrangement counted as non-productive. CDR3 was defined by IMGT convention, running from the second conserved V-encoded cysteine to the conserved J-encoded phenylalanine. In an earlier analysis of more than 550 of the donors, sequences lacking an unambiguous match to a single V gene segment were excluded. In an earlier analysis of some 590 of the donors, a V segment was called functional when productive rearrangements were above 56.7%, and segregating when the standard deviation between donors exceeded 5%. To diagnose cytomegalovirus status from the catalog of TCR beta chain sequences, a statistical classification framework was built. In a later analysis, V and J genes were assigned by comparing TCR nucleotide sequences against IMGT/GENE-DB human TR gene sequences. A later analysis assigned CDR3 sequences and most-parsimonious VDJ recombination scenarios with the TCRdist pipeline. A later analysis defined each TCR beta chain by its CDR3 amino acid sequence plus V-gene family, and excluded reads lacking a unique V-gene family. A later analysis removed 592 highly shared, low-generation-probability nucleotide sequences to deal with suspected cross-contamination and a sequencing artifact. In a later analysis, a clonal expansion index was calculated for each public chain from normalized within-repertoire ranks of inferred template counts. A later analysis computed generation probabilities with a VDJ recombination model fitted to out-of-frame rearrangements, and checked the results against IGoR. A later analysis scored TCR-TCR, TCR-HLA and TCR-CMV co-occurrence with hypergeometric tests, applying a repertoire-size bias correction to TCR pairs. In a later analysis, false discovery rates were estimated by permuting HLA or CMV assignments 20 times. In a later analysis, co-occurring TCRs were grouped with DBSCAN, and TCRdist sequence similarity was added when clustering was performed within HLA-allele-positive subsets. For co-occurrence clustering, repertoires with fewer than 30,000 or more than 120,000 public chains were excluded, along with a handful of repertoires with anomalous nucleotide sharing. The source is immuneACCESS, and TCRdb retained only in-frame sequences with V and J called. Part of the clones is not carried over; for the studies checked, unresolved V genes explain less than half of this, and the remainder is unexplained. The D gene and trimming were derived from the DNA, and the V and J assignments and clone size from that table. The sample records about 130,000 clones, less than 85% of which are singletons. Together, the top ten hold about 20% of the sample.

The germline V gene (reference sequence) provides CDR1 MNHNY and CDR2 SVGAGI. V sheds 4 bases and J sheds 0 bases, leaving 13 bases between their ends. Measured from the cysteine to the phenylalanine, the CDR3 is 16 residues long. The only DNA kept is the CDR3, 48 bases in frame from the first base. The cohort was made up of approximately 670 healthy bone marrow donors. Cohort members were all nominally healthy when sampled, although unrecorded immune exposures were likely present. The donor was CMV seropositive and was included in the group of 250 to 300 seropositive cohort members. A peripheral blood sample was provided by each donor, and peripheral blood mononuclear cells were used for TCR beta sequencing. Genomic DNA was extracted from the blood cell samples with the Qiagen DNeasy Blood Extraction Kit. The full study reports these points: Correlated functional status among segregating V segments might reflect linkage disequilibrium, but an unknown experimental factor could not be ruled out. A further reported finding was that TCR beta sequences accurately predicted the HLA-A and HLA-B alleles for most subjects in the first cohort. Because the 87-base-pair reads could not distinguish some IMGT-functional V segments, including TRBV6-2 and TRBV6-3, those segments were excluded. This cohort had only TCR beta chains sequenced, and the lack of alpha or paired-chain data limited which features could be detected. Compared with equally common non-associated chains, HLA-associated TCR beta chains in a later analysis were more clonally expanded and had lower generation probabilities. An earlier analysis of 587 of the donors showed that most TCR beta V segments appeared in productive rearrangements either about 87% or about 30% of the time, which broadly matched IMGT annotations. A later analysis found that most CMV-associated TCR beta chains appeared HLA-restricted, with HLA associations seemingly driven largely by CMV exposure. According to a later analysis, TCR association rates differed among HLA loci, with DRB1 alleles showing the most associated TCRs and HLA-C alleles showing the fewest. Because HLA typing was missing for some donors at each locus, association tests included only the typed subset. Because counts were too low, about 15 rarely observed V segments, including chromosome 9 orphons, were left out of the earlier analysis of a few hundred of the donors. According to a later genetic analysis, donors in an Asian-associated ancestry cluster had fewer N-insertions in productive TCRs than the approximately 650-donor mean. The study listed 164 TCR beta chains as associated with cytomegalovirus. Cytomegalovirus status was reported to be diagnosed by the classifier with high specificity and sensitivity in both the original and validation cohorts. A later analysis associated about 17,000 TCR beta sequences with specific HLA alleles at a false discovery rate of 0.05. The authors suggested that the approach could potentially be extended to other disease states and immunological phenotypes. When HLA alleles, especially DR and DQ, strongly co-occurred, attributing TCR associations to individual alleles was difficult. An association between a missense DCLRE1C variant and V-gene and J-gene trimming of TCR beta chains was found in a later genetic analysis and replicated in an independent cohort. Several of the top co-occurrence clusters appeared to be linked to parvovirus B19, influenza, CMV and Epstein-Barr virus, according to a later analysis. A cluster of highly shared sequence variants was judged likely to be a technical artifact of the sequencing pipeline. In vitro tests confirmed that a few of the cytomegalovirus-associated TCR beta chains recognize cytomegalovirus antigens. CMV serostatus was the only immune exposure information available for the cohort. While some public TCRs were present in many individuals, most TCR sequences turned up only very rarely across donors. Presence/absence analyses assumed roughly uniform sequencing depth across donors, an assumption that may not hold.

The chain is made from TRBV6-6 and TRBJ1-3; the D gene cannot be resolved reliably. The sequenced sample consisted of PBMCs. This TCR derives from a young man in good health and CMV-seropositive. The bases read TGTGCCAGCAGTTGGGGAGGCGCAGCCTCTGGAAACACCATATATTTT. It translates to CASSWGGAASGNTIYF.